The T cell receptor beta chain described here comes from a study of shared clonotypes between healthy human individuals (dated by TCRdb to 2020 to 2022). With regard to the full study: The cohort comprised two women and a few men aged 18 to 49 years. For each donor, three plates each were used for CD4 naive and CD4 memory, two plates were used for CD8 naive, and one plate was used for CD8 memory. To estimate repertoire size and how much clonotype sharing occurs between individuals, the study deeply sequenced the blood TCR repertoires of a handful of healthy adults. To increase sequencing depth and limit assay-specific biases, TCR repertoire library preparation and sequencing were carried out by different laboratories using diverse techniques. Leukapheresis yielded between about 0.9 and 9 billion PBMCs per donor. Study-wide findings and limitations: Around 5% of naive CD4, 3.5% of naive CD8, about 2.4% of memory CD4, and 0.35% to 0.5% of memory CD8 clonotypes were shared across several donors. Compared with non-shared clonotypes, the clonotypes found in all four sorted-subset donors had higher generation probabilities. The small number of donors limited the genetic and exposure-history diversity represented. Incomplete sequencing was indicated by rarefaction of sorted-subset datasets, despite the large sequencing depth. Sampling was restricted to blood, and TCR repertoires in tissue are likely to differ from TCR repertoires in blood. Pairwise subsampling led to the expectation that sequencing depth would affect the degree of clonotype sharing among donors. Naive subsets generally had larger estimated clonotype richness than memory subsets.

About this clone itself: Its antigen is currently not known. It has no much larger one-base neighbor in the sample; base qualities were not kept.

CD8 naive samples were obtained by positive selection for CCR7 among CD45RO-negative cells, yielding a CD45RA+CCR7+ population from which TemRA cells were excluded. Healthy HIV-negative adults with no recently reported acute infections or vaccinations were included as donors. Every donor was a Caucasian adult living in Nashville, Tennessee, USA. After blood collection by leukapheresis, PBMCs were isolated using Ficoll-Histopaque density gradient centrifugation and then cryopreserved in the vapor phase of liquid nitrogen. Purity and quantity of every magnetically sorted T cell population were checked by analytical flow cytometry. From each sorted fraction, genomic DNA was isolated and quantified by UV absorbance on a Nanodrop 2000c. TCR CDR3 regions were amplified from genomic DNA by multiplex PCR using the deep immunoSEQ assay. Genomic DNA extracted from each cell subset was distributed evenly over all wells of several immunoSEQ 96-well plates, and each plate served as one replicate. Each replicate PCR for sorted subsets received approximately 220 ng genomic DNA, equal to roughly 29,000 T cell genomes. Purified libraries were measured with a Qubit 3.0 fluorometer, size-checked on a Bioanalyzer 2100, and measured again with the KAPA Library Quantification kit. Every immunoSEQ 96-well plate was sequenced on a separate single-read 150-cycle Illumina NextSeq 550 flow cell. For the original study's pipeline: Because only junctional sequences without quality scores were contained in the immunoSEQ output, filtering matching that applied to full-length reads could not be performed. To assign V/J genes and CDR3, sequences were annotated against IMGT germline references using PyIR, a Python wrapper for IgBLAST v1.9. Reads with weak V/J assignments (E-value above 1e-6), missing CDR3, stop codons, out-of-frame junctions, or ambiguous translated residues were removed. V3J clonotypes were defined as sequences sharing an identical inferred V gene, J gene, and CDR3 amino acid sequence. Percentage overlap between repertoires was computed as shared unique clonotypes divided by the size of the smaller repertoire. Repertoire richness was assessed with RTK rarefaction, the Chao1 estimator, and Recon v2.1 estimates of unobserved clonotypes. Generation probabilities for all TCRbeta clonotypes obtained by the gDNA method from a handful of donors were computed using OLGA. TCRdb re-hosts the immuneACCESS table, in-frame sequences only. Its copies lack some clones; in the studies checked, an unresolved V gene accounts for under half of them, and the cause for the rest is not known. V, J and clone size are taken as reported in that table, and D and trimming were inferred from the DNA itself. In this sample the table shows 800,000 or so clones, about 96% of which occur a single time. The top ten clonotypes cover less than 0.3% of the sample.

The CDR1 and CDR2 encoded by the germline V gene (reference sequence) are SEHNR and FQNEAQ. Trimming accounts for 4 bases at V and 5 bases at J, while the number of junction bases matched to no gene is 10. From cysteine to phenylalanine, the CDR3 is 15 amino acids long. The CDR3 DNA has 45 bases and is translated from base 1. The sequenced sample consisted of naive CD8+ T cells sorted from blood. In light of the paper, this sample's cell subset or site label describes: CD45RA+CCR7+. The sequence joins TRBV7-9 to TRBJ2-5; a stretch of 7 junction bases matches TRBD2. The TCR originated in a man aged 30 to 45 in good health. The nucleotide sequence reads TGTGCCAGCAGCTCGTTGGCGGGAGAGAAGGAGACCCAGTACTTC. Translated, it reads CASSSLAGEKETQYF.